A selection of T cell receptor beta chains follows, all from one sample in a study of shared clonotypes between healthy human individuals. Profiled with immunoSEQ multiplex PCR; TCRdb holds only in-frame clones, not every one. The profile covers 97,000 or so clones, with about 45% appearing a single time and roughly 16% taken by the ten largest. Source material: PBMCs. The receptors here all came from a woman between 35 and 50 years old in good health. Some clones in this sample may be carry-over from other donors' samples. Each CDR3 is given with its conserved first and last residue. A D gene is named only where the DNA matches it firmly. A row's size may be missing; if present it is once, few, many or a size class.

V gene: TRBV28; D gene: TRBD1; clone size: few; J gene: TRBJ2-5; CDR3 protein: CASSHRGQQYF; CDR3 DNA: TGTGCCAGCAGCCACAGGGGACAGCAGTACTTC
V gene: TRBV29-1; D gene: -; clone size: many; J gene: TRBJ2-5; CDR3 protein: CSAGEETQYF; CDR3 DNA: TGCAGCGCCGGAGAAGAGACCCAGTACTTC
V gene: TRBV10-3; D gene: -; clone size: many; J gene: TRBJ1-5; CDR3 protein: CASSPQWGGSQPQHF; CDR3 DNA: TGTGCCAGCAGTCCACAGTGGGGGGGGAGTCAGCCCCAGCATTTT
V gene: TRBV5-1; D gene: -; clone size: many; J gene: TRBJ2-7; CDR3 protein: CASSLTTYEQYF; CDR3 DNA: TGCGCCAGCAGCCTTACAACCTACGAGCAGTACTTC
V gene: TRBV29-1; D gene: TRBD1; clone size: -; J gene: TRBJ2-6; CDR3 protein: CSVEQGSGANVLTF; CDR3 DNA: TGCAGCGTAGAACAGGGGTCTGGGGCCAACGTCCTGACTTTC
V gene: TRBV28; D gene: -; clone size: -; J gene: TRBJ2-7; CDR3 protein: CASRPQQGYEQYF; CDR3 DNA: TGTGCCAGCAGACCTCAACAAGGCTACGAGCAGTACTTC
V gene: TRBV20-1; D gene: -; clone size: many; J gene: TRBJ2-1; CDR3 protein: CSAPDNDEQFF; CDR3 DNA: TGCAGTGCTCCCGACAACGATGAGCAGTTCTTC
V gene: TRBV7-9; D gene: -; clone size: few; J gene: TRBJ1-4; CDR3 protein: CASSLDDSGGKLFF; CDR3 DNA: TGTGCCAGCAGCTTAGACGACAGTGGGGGGAAACTGTTTTTT
V gene: TRBV5-4; D gene: TRBD2; clone size: -; J gene: TRBJ2-7; CDR3 protein: CASSRGGLAGDYEQYF; CDR3 DNA: TGTGCCAGCAGCCGGGGGGGACTAGCGGGAGACTACGAGCAGTACTTC
V gene: TRBV28; D gene: TRBD1; clone size: many; J gene: TRBJ1-3; CDR3 protein: CASRQGPGQVGSGNTIYF; CDR3 DNA: TGTGCCAGCAGACAGGGCCCGGGACAGGTCGGTTCGGGAAACACCATATATTTT
V gene: TRBV4-1; D gene: -; clone size: -; J gene: TRBJ2-7; CDR3 protein: CASSQVSSEQYF; CDR3 DNA: TGCGCCAGCAGCCAAGTCTCGAGCGAGCAGTACTTC
V gene: TRBV4-3; D gene: -; clone size: many; J gene: TRBJ2-1; CDR3 protein: CASSQDGLAINEQFF; CDR3 DNA: TGCGCCAGCAGCCAAGATGGGCTAGCTATTAATGAGCAGTTCTTC
V gene: TRBV10-3; D gene: -; clone size: few; J gene: TRBJ2-7; CDR3 protein: CAIRVGGEQYF; CDR3 DNA: TGTGCCATCAGGGTTGGGGGCGAGCAGTACTTC
V gene: TRBV7-3; D gene: TRBD2; clone size: -; J gene: TRBJ2-1; CDR3 protein: CASSKGVAGVNEQFF; CDR3 DNA: TGTGCCAGCAGCAAGGGGGTAGCGGGAGTCAATGAGCAGTTCTTC
V gene: TRBV29-1; D gene: -; clone size: many; J gene: TRBJ1-4; CDR3 protein: CSARLQGPNEKLFF; CDR3 DNA: TGCAGCGCTCGACTCCAGGGCCCTAATGAAAAACTGTTTTTT
V gene: TRBV27; D gene: TRBD1; clone size: -; J gene: TRBJ2-7; CDR3 protein: CASSFIDRGLGEQYF; CDR3 DNA: TGTGCCAGCAGTTTTATTGACAGGGGGTTGGGCGAGCAGTACTTC
V gene: TRBV29-1; D gene: -; clone size: few; J gene: TRBJ2-1; CDR3 protein: CSVQTVAEQFF; CDR3 DNA: TGCAGCGTACAAACGGTGGCTGAGCAGTTCTTC
V gene: TRBV5-1; D gene: -; clone size: -; J gene: TRBJ2-7; CDR3 protein: CASSLGPGSSYEQYF; CDR3 DNA: TGCGCCAGCAGCTTGGGGCCGGGGTCTTCCTACGAGCAGTACTTC
V gene: TRBV5-4; D gene: -; clone size: -; J gene: TRBJ2-7; CDR3 protein: CASSPVGPASGEQYF; CDR3 DNA: TGTGCCAGCAGCCCAGTGGGGCCTGCCTCAGGCGAGCAGTACTTC
V gene: TRBV30; D gene: -; clone size: many; J gene: TRBJ2-7; CDR3 protein: CAWSEGSTTYEQYF; CDR3 DNA: TGTGCCTGGAGTGAGGGGTCAACCACCTACGAGCAGTACTTC
V gene: TRBV30; D gene: -; clone size: many; J gene: TRBJ2-7; CDR3 protein: CAFTAAGYEQYF; CDR3 DNA: TGTGCCTTCACCGCCGCCGGCTACGAGCAGTACTTC
V gene: TRBV29-1; D gene: -; clone size: few; J gene: TRBJ2-5; CDR3 protein: CSVLVETQYF; CDR3 DNA: TGCAGCGTTCTTGTAGAGACCCAGTACTTC
V gene: TRBV28; D gene: -; clone size: -; J gene: TRBJ1-1; CDR3 protein: CASSKVTEAFF; CDR3 DNA: TGTGCCAGCAGTAAGGTCACTGAAGCTTTCTTT
V gene: TRBV6-4; D gene: -; clone size: once; J gene: TRBJ2-3; CDR3 protein: CASSEGNAHTDTQYF; CDR3 DNA: TGTGCCAGCAGTGAGGGGAACGCCCACACAGATACGCAGTATTTT
V gene: TRBV7-8; D gene: -; clone size: few; J gene: TRBJ1-5; CDR3 protein: CASSLGSGKVNQPQHF; CDR3 DNA: TGTGCCAGCAGCTTGGGATCAGGGAAAGTGAATCAGCCCCAGCATTTT
V gene: TRBV5-1; D gene: -; clone size: -; J gene: TRBJ2-6; CDR3 protein: CASSSKNSGANVLTF; CDR3 DNA: TGCGCCAGCAGCTCTAAAAACTCTGGGGCCAACGTCCTGACTTTC
V gene: TRBV5-4; D gene: TRBD2; clone size: -; J gene: TRBJ2-5; CDR3 protein: CASSPSGRAWETQYF; CDR3 DNA: TGTGCCAGCAGCCCTAGCGGGAGGGCCTGGGAGACCCAGTACTTC
V gene: TRBV4-1; D gene: -; clone size: few; J gene: TRBJ2-1; CDR3 protein: CASSQGLADYNEQFF; CDR3 DNA: TGCGCCAGCAGCCAAGGACTGGCCGATTACAATGAGCAGTTCTTC
V gene: TRBV6-5; D gene: -; clone size: many; J gene: TRBJ1-5; CDR3 protein: CASSWGRNNQPQHF; CDR3 DNA: TGTGCCAGCAGTTGGGGACGGAACAATCAGCCCCAGCATTTT
V gene: TRBV30; D gene: -; clone size: many; J gene: TRBJ1-5; CDR3 protein: CAWSPGSNQPQHF; CDR3 DNA: TGTGCCTGGAGTCCAGGGAGCAATCAGCCCCAGCATTTT
V gene: TRBV7-3; D gene: -; clone size: -; J gene: TRBJ2-7; CDR3 protein: CASSVTGTYEQYF; CDR3 DNA: TGTGCCAGCAGCGTTACGGGGACCTACGAGCAGTACTTC
V gene: TRBV30; D gene: -; clone size: few; J gene: TRBJ1-2; CDR3 protein: CAWKGRQTGTNYGYTF; CDR3 DNA: TGTGCCTGGAAGGGGCGCCAGACGGGTACTAACTATGGCTACACCTTC
V gene: TRBV11-2; D gene: TRBD2; clone size: -; J gene: TRBJ2-7; CDR3 protein: CASSPVAGVYEQYF; CDR3 DNA: TGTGCCAGCAGCCCGGTAGCGGGAGTTTACGAGCAGTACTTC
V gene: TRBV5-1; D gene: -; clone size: -; J gene: TRBJ2-1; CDR3 protein: CASSSRQGVGNEQFF; CDR3 DNA: TGCGCCAGCAGCTCACGTCAGGGAGTCGGCAATGAGCAGTTCTTC
V gene: TRBV7-3; D gene: -; clone size: many; J gene: TRBJ2-3; CDR3 protein: CASSSASASTDTQYF; CDR3 DNA: TGTGCCAGCAGCTCGGCTAGCGCAAGCACAGATACGCAGTATTTT
V gene: TRBV30; D gene: TRBD1; clone size: -; J gene: TRBJ1-5; CDR3 protein: CASTGTANQPQHF; CDR3 DNA: TGTGCCAGTACTGGGACAGCTAATCAGCCCCAGCATTTT
V gene: TRBV11-2; D gene: TRBD2; clone size: -; J gene: TRBJ2-2; CDR3 protein: CASSLSLAGNTGELFF; CDR3 DNA: TGTGCCAGCAGCTTAAGTCTAGCGGGGAACACCGGGGAGCTGTTTTTT
V gene: TRBV28; D gene: -; clone size: -; J gene: TRBJ1-3; CDR3 protein: CASSLIGPNTIYF; CDR3 DNA: TGTGCCAGCAGTTTAATTGGCCCAAACACCATATATTTT
V gene: TRBV29-1; D gene: -; clone size: -; J gene: TRBJ2-7; CDR3 protein: CSGGKALPGEQYF; CDR3 DNA: TGCAGCGGGGGAAAGGCGTTACCTGGCGAGCAGTACTTC
V gene: TRBV30; D gene: -; clone size: -; J gene: TRBJ2-1; CDR3 protein: CAWSGSPSSYNEQFF; CDR3 DNA: TGTGCCTGGAGTGGGTCACCGAGCTCCTACAATGAGCAGTTCTTC
V gene: TRBV7-6; D gene: -; clone size: few; J gene: TRBJ2-7; CDR3 protein: CASSLVGTYEQYF; CDR3 DNA: TGTGCCAGCAGCTTAGTAGGCACCTACGAGCAGTACTTC
V gene: TRBV9; D gene: -; clone size: -; J gene: TRBJ2-7; CDR3 protein: CASSVGGSTDYEQYF; CDR3 DNA: TGTGCCAGCAGCGTAGGGGGCAGCACAGACTACGAGCAGTACTTC
V gene: TRBV9; D gene: -; clone size: -; J gene: TRBJ2-7; CDR3 protein: CASSVAPGGGAAEQYF; CDR3 DNA: TGTGCCAGCAGCGTAGCCCCTGGTGGGGGGGCTGCTGAGCAGTACTTC
V gene: TRBV19; D gene: -; clone size: -; J gene: TRBJ1-5; CDR3 protein: CASSIVVGNRGQPQHF; CDR3 DNA: TGTGCCAGTAGTATAGTAGTTGGCAACCGGGGTCAGCCCCAGCATTTT
V gene: TRBV5-1; D gene: -; clone size: many; J gene: TRBJ2-7; CDR3 protein: CASSSTVGGEQYF; CDR3 DNA: TGCGCCAGCAGCTCGACAGTGGGGGGCGAGCAGTACTTC
V gene: TRBV27; D gene: TRBD1; clone size: few; J gene: TRBJ1-1; CDR3 protein: CASSLRGGVTEAFF; CDR3 DNA: TGTGCCAGCAGTTTACGAGGGGGCGTCACTGAAGCTTTCTTT
V gene: TRBV30; D gene: -; clone size: few; J gene: TRBJ1-2; CDR3 protein: CAWRPGPRGDGYTF; CDR3 DNA: TGTGCCTGGCGACCGGGACCCCGGGGTGATGGCTACACCTTC
V gene: TRBV15; D gene: TRBD2; clone size: few; J gene: TRBJ2-1; CDR3 protein: CATSTSGSGYNEQFF; CDR3 DNA: TGTGCCACCAGCACCAGCGGGAGTGGGTACAATGAGCAGTTCTTC
V gene: TRBV6-5; D gene: TRBD1; clone size: -; J gene: TRBJ2-7; CDR3 protein: CASRNTGARSYEQYF; CDR3 DNA: TGTGCCAGCAGAAATACAGGGGCGCGCTCCTACGAGCAGTACTTC
V gene: TRBV27; D gene: -; clone size: few; J gene: TRBJ1-4; CDR3 protein: CASSLFVPGNEKLFF; CDR3 DNA: TGTGCCAGCAGTTTATTCGTCCCGGGTAATGAAAAACTGTTTTTT
V gene: TRBV15; D gene: -; clone size: -; J gene: TRBJ2-7; CDR3 protein: CATSRDLGRFYEQYF; CDR3 DNA: TGTGCCACCAGCAGAGATCTGGGGAGGTTCTACGAACAGTACTTC
V gene: TRBV30; D gene: -; clone size: -; J gene: TRBJ1-4; CDR3 protein: CAWKRGETNEKLFF; CDR3 DNA: TGTGCCTGGAAACGGGGTGAAACTAATGAAAAACTGTTTTTT
V gene: TRBV7-9; D gene: -; clone size: many; J gene: TRBJ2-7; CDR3 protein: CASRTKCLYEQYF; CDR3 DNA: TGTGCCAGCAGGACTAAATGTCTCTACGAGCAGTACTTC
V gene: TRBV30; D gene: -; clone size: few; J gene: TRBJ2-7; CDR3 protein: CAWTFFRRRGGKQYF; CDR3 DNA: TGTGCCTGGACTTTCTTCCGACGACGAGGCGGAAAGCAGTACTTC
V gene: TRBV29-1; D gene: -; clone size: few; J gene: TRBJ2-2; CDR3 protein: CSGEVGTGELFF; CDR3 DNA: TGCAGCGGTGAAGTCGGCACCGGGGAGCTGTTTTTT